The 9 T cell receptor beta chains given below trace back to one sample, sequenced in a study of cytomegalovirus exposure and HLA in healthy donors (dated 2017 in TCRdb). The library relied on the immunoSEQ multiplex PCR assay. Imported from immuneACCESS, the table was reduced by TCRdb to in-frame sequences with V and J called. These copies leave out some clones; in studies compared against another copy, an unresolved V gene accounts for under half, and the cause of the remainder is not known. For this sample the table gives approximately 140,000 clones, of which around 88% were detected only once. 7.5% to 10% of the sample comes from the top ten. Sequencing was done on a sample of PBMCs. The receptors here all came from a woman between 18 and 29 years old in good health and CMV-seropositive.

The chain links TRBV6-1 to TRBJ1-2, with a possible D match to TRBD1 (5 bases). Germline V gene lookup returns CDR1 MNHNS and CDR2 SASEGT. The CDR3 has 15 amino acids. The ends were cut back, 0 bases at V and 8 bases at J, with 16 bases in the middle. The CDR3 nucleotides are TGTGCCAGCAGTGAAGCTGGGGGGACCCGAGGAGGCTACACCTTC. This codes for CASSEAGGTRGGYTF.

J is TRBJ1-6 and V is TRBV28, with D maybe TRBD1 (6 bases). Per the germline V gene, CDR1 is MDHEN and CDR2 is SYDVKM. Deletions cut 6 bases from V and 7 bases from J, with 19 bases between. The CDR3 extends over 16 amino acids. CDR3 nucleotide sequence: TGTGCCAGCAGGAAACGTCCGGGACACTTGAATTCACCCCTCCACTTT. Translating gives CASRKRPGHLNSPLHF.

The V gene is TRBV4-2, the J gene TRBJ2-5; 13 nucleotides line up with TRBD2. Trimming cost V 2 bases and J 2 bases; bases outside gene matches: 2. Germline V gives CDR1 LGHNA, CDR2 YNFKEQ. This CDR3 is built from 16 residues. The CDR3, as DNA: TGTGCCAGCAGCCAACCACTAGCGGGGGGGCAAGAGACCCAGTACTTC. Residues: CASSQPLAGGQETQYF.

This clone was seen many times. The CDR3 DNA follows: TGCGCCAGCAGCTTGGCCGGGACTAACGCCTACGAGCAGTACTTC. Its protein is CASSLAGTNAYEQYF. This sequence joins TRBV5-1 and TRBJ2-7, with 7 positions matching TRBD2. The CDR3 is 15 residues long. Germline V gives CDR1 SGHRS, CDR2 YFSETQ. V lost 0 bases to trimming and J lost 2 bases; unmatched junction nucleotides: 5.

The rearrangement joins TRBV6-6 to TRBJ1-5, with 11 positions matching TRBD1. The CDR3 extends over 15 amino acids. Germline CDR1 is MNHNY and CDR2 is SVGAGI (reference sequence). V lost 7 bases, J lost 4 bases, and 6 bases stayed unmatched. This chain's CDR3 is CASTRDRGFNQPQHF. CDR3 sequence (DNA): TGTGCCAGCACCAGGGACAGGGGGTTTAATCAGCCCCAGCATTTT.

The chain has TRBV30 and TRBJ2-1; D might be TRBD2 (7 bases). Germline CDR1 reads GTSNPN; CDR2 reads SVGIG (reference sequence). The CDR3 spans 19 residues. V lost 4 bases and J lost 4, with 29 bases in between. CDR3 region: CAWTPARGLGGIRYNEQFF. The CDR3 DNA sequence: TGTGCCTGGACTCCGGCCAGGGGTCTGGGGGGGATACGTTACAATGAGCAGTTCTTC.

The chain recombines TRBV6-1 with TRBJ2-7; D not certain. CDR3 length: 13 residues. V gave up 4 bases and J gave up 6 bases, with 13 bases separating them. Per germline, CDR1 MNHNS and CDR2 SASEGT. The CDR3 DNA is TGTGCCAGCAGTGTCCTCGCGTATAGCGAGCAGTACTTC. It is translated as CASSVLAYSEQYF.

This chain connects TRBV5-1 to TRBJ2-5, with TRBD2 matching 11 bases. Trimming took 1 base from V and 5 from J; bases not matched to a gene: 10. Germline loops: CDR1 SGHRS, CDR2 YFSETQ. This CDR3 region has 17 residues. This CDR3 reads CASSLRRASGGTETQYF. CDR3 DNA: TGCGCCAGCAGCTTGAGGCGGGCTAGCGGGGGGACGGAGACCCAGTACTTC.

The table lists this clone with a few counts. The rearrangement uses TRBV18 and TRBJ1-2; 7 bases line up with TRBD1. V shed 3 bases and J 6 bases; nucleotides not matched to a gene: 1. CDR1 and CDR2 (germline): KGHSH, LQKENI. The CDR3 extends over 12 amino acids. CDR3 residues: CASSPDRDGYTF. CDR3 bases: TGTGCCAGCTCACCTGACAGGGATGGCTACACCTTC.